The following is a T cell receptor (beta chain) sequence with its context. Researchers attached unique molecular identifiers to individual cDNA molecules. TCRdb recomputed calls from the 5' RACE reads with MiXCR, one row per CDR3 protein. The sample holds 60,000 to 85,000 distinct CDR3 sequences; around 15% are singletons and the top ten take approximately 12%. The entry originates in a study of early T cells in non-severe SARS-CoV-2 infection. The CDR3 contains 13 residues. Germline V lookup: CDR1 MDHEN, CDR2 SYDVKM. V was pared by 5 bases and J by 3 bases, with 11 bases between. The TCR comes from an adult who was a healthcare worker with PCR-confirmed SARS-CoV-2 infection or an uninfected control (not recorded which). Material: whole blood. This rearrangement joins TRBV28 to TRBJ2-7; D is possibly TRBD2 (6 bases). The chain's CDR3 is CASSPGLRYEQYF. The CDR3 DNA reads as TGTGCCAGCAGTCCGGGACTGCGCTACGAGCAGTACTTC.